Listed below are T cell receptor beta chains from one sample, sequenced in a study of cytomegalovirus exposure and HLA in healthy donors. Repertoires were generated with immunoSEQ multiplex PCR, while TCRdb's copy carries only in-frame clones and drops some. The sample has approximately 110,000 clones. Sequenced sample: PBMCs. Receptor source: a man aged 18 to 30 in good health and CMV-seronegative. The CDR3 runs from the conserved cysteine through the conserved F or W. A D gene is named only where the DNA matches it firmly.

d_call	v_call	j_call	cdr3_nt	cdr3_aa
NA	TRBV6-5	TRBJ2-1	TGTGCCAGCAGCGACCGGGACTTTACGGATGAGCAGTTCTTC	CASSDRDFTDEQFF
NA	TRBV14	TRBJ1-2	TGTGCCAGCAGCCAAGATGAGCGCAGAATGGGTGGCTACACCTTC	CASSQDERRMGGYTF
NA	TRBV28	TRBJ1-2	TGTGCCAGCAGTCGGAACCCTGGGGGGGCCATGGGGGGCTACACCTTC	CASSRNPGGAMGGYTF
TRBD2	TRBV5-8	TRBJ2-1	TGTGCCAGCAGCTTGGATCTACTAGCGGGTTACAATGAGCAGTTCTTC	CASSLDLLAGYNEQFF
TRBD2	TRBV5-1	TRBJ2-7	TGCGCCAGCAGCTTGGTTGTCGGCGGGGGCTACGAGCAGTACTTC	CASSLVVGGGYEQYF
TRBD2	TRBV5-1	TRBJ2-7	TGCGCCAGCAGCCCTAGCGGGACTAGCGGGAGAGGGGTCGAGCAGTACTTC	CASSPSGTSGRGVEQYF
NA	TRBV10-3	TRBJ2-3	TGTGCCATCAGTGAGACGCGGATCAGCACAGATACGCAGTATTTT	CAISETRISTDTQYF
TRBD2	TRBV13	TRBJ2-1	TGTGCCAGCAGCCACAACCTAGCGGCGTACAATGAGCAGTTCTTC	CASSHNLAAYNEQFF
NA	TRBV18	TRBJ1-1	TGTGCCAGCTCACCGGCCACAGGAGGGGACACTGAAGCTTTCTTT	CASSPATGGDTEAFF
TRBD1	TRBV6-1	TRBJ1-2	TGTGCCACCGATCCGGGACAGGGTCGGTATGGCTACACCTTC	CATDPGQGRYGYTF
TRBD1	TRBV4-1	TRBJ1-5	TGCGCCAGCAGCACCGGGACAGCTACCAGTGACCCCCAGCATTTT	CASSTGTATSDPQHF
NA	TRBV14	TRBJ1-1	TGTGCCAGCAGCCAAGGTTATCAGGGGAACACTGAAGCTTTCTTT	CASSQGYQGNTEAFF
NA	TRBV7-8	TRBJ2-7	TGTGCCAGCAGCTATGAACTAGTTGGTTCCTACGAGCAGTACTTC	CASSYELVGSYEQYF
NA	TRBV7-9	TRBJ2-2	TGTGCCAGCAGCCCGCGCGGGGGCCCGAACACCGGGGAGCTGTTTTTT	CASSPRGGPNTGELFF
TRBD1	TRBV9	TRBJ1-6	TGTGCCAGCAGTTCGACAGGGGTTCAAAATTCACCCCTCCACTTT	CASSSTGVQNSPLHF
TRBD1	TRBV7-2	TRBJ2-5	TGTGCCAGCAGCTTTACCACAGGGGTGGAGACCCAGTACTTC	CASSFTTGVETQYF
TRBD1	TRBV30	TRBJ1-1	TGTGCCTGGAGTAGGACAGGAGAGAACACTGAAGCTTTCTTT	CAWSRTGENTEAFF
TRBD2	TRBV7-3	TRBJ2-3	TGTGCCAGCAGCCCGGGACTAGCGGGGGGACTAGATACGCAGTATTTT	CASSPGLAGGLDTQYF